These 18 T cell receptor beta chains originate from one sample sequenced in a study of T cell clonality in common variable immunodeficiency. Profiling relied on immunoSEQ multiplex PCR, and the TCRdb table lists in-frame clones only, not all of them. The sample includes tens of thousands of clones, none of them occurring once. Sequencing was carried out using peripheral blood mononuclear cells. The source of these receptors is a person aged 18 to 75 in good health.

This clone was observed a handful of times. The read gets to within 3 residues of the CDR3 end, and the germline J gene fills in the rest. The rearrangement uses TRBV2 and TRBJ1-6, with D tentatively TRBD1 (5 bases). The CDR3 is 15 residues long. Trimming cost V 4 bases and J 5 bases, with 12 bases left between them. Germline V gene lookup returns CDR1 SNHLY and CDR2 FYNNEI. Partial CDR3 DNA: TGTGCCAGCAGTGTTGGGGGGGTGGATAATTCACCC. Translation gives CASSVGGVDNSP. The full CDR3 protein reads CASSVGGVDNSPLHF.

This clone was seen many times. Read data end 3 residues before the CDR3 end; the end is taken from the germline J gene. The chain is built from TRBV19 and TRBJ2-2; 7 nucleotides line up with TRBD1. Germline values: CDR1 LNHDA, CDR2 SQIVND (reference sequence). With 0 bases clipped from V and 4 bases from J, the junction kept 2 bases outside the gene matches. CDR3 length: 15 amino acids. The CDR3 reads CASSIEPGGTGELFF. Partial CDR3 DNA: TGTGCCAGTAGTATAGAGCCAGGGGGCACCGGGGAG.

This clone was seen ten or more times. The read stops 3 residues short of the end of the CDR3; the missing end is completed from the germline J gene. This chain connects TRBV9 to TRBJ1-1; maybe TRBD1 (5 bases). Trimming took off 3 bases at V and 3 bases at J, with 9 bases between the two ends. The CDR3 extends over 13 amino acids. CDR1 SGDLS and CDR2 YYNGEE come from the germline V gene. The CDR3 region is CASSGTTDTEAFF. The CDR3 bases that were read are TGTGCCAGCAGCGGGACAACGGACACTGAA.

This clone was counted at least ten times. The sequence runs out 3 residues before the end of the CDR3; the remainder is reconstructed from the germline J gene. J is TRBJ2-1 and V is TRBV5-5, with 11 bases identical to TRBD2. Germline V gene data show CDR1 as SGHKS and CDR2 as YYEKEE (reference sequence). V lost 4 bases and J lost 6; bases outside the gene matches: 6. This CDR3 spans 15 amino acids. The CDR3 bases that were read are TGTGCCAGCAGCCTTAGCGGGAGGGCCATCAATGAG. Translation gives CASSLSGRAINE. The CDR3 in full is CASSLSGRAINEQFF.

This clone was found many times. Sequencing ends 3 residues short of the CDR3 end; the germline J gene provides the rest. The chain links TRBV20-1 to TRBJ1-1, with a possible D match to TRBD1 (6 bases). The CDR3 loop spans 15 amino acids. The V gene lost 0 bases and the J gene lost 1 base, with 12 bases spanning the gap. Looked up from germline, CDR1 is DFQATT and CDR2 is SNEGSKA (reference sequence). Incomplete CDR3 DNA: TGCAGTGCTAGAGATACAGGGAGAGGGAACACTGAA. This sequence encodes CSARDTGRGNTE. The full CDR3 reads CSARDTGRGNTEAFF.

This clone was observed at least ten times. The read terminates 3 residues before the CDR3 end, so the remaining end is supplied by the germline J gene. J is TRBJ2-3 and V is TRBV7-2, with D tentatively TRBD1 (6 bases). Germline CDR1 reads SGHTA; CDR2 reads FQGNSA. This CDR3 is built from 14 residues. V lost 5 bases and J lost 2, with 11 bases in between. The CDR3 DNA, read in part, is TGTGCCAGCAGCCGCGGACAGTTCACAGATACG. This sequence encodes CASSRGQFTDT. The complete CDR3 protein is CASSRGQFTDTQYF.

This clone showed up many times. The read halts 3 residues ahead of the CDR3 end, with the missing end drawn from the germline J gene. The chain recombines TRBV5-4 with TRBJ1-2; TRBD1 matches at 11 bases. This CDR3 has 13 residues. Germline CDR1 SGHNT, CDR2 YYREEE (reference sequence). The CDR3 region is CASSFGTGGDYTF. CDR3 DNA, as far as it was read: TGTGCCAGCAGCTTCGGGACAGGGGGGGAC.

This clone was counted at least ten times. The CDR3 spells CASKGQGNQPQHF. The part of the CDR3 DNA that was read is TGTGCCAGTAAGGGGCAGGGAAATCAGCCC. The chain joins TRBV19 to TRBJ1-5; D is perhaps TRBD1 (5 bases). The read halts 3 residues ahead of the CDR3 end, with the missing end drawn from the germline J gene. Between the trimmed V and J ends, which lost 7 bases and 4 bases, there was a span of 11 bases. The CDR3 is 13 residues long. Germline CDR1 reads LNHDA; CDR2 reads SQIVND (reference sequence).

Ten or more counts support this clone. The observed sequence ends 3 residues before the CDR3 terminus, with the missing tail filled in from the germline J gene. The chain has TRBV7-2 and TRBJ1-5; D is ambiguous. The CDR3 is made up of 13 amino acids. The germline V and J ends were trimmed by 3 bases and 8 bases, with 11 bases remaining between them. The germline V gene has CDR1 SGHTA and CDR2 FQGNSA. The CDR3 DNA, read in part, is TGTGCCAGCAGCTTTACCCCGGGTGAGCCC. Protein: CASSFTPGEP. The full CDR3 sequence reads CASSFTPGEPQHF.

This clone was recorded many times. The sequence runs out 3 residues before the end of the CDR3; the remainder is reconstructed from the germline J gene. V gene TRBV9 combines with J gene TRBJ2-1; 9 bases line up with TRBD2. The V segment lost 3 bases and the J segment 7 bases; nucleotides outside the gene matches: 14. Per the germline V gene, CDR1 is SGDLS and CDR2 is YYNGEE. CDR3 length: 17 amino acids. The DNA read from the CDR3 is TGTGCCAGCAGCGATAACCCTAGTGGGCGGGAGGGAAATGAG. Its translation: CASSDNPSGREGNE. The whole CDR3 sequence is CASSDNPSGREGNEQFF. Looking up the rest from reference TRBV9 and TRBJ2-1 gives the full variable domain: DSGVTQTPKHLITATGQRVTLRCSPRSGDLSVYWYQQSLDQGLQFLIQYYNGEERAKGNILERFSAQQFPDLHSELNLSSLELGDSALYFCASSDNPSGREGNEQFFGPGTRLTVL.

This clone was seen more than once but under ten times. Read data end 3 residues before the CDR3 end; the end is taken from the germline J gene. The chain is built from TRBV19 and TRBJ1-2, with D possibly TRBD1 on 5 matching bases. The length of the CDR3 is 16 residues. Germline values: CDR1 LNHDA, CDR2 SQIVND (reference sequence). CDR3 DNA, as far as it was read: TGTGCCAGTAGTATTCCGGGCGGGGGGTCCCCGGTGGGC. The encoded protein is CASSIPGGGSPVG. The full CDR3 reads CASSIPGGGSPVGYTF.

This clone came up many times. The read falls 3 residues short of the CDR3 end, and the missing part is taken from the germline J gene. The chain employs TRBV30 and TRBJ2-3; 12 bases match TRBD2. Looked up from germline, CDR1 is GTSNPN and CDR2 is SVGIG (reference sequence). The CDR3 covers 16 residues. After removal of 2 bases from V and 5 bases from J, the junction contained 8 bases not matched to a gene. The CDR3 reads CAWSSLAGGPGDTQYF. The sequenced CDR3 bases are TGTGCCTGGAGTAGCCTAGCGGGGGGGCCTGGAGATACG.

This clone was recorded at least ten times. Read data end 3 residues before the CDR3 end; the end is taken from the germline J gene. The chain links TRBV19 to TRBJ1-1; TRBD1 might be the D (6 bases). The CDR3 is made up of 15 amino acids. Trimming stripped 4 bases from V and 6 bases from J, with 18 bases between. Per germline, CDR1 LNHDA and CDR2 SQIVND (reference sequence). The CDR3 reads CASSTGASVTAEAFF. The sequenced CDR3 bases are TGTGCCAGTAGTACAGGGGCATCTGTCACTGCTGAA.

Regarding this clone: Coverage ceases 3 residues before the CDR3 finishes, and the germline J gene fills in the end. V and J are TRBV11-3 and TRBJ2-1, with 8 bases lining up with TRBD2. The CDR3 is made up of 13 amino acids. Per the germline V gene, CDR1 is SGHNT and CDR2 is YENEEA. J lost 6 bases, V lost 5 bases, and 3 bases had no gene match. The CDR3 is CASSRGGRNEQFF. Partial CDR3 DNA: TGTGCCAGCAGCCGCGGGGGGCGCAATGAG.

In this sample, this clone turned up many times. The read comes to an end 3 residues before the CDR3 does, leaving the germline J gene to fill in the end. This chain links TRBV24-1 with TRBJ2-1, with 11 bases fitting TRBD2. V dropped 3 bases and J dropped 4; count of bases not matched to a gene: 4. CDR1 KGHDR and CDR2 SFDVKD come from the germline V gene. The length of the CDR3 is 16 residues. The covered CDR3 bases are TGTGCCACCAGTGATCCGGGACTAGCGGATTACAATGAG. Its translation: CATSDPGLADYNE. The full-length CDR3 reads as CATSDPGLADYNEQFF.

This clone was counted ten times or more. The read terminates 3 residues ahead of where the CDR3 ends, so the germline J gene completes it. The chain joins TRBV7-6 to TRBJ2-7; D remains unclear. Germline values: CDR1 SGHVS, CDR2 FNYEAQ. Trimming left V 1 base short and J 6 bases short, with 10 bases between. The CDR3 covers 13 residues. The CDR3 protein is CASSLVVQAEQYF. The covered CDR3 bases are TGTGCCAGCAGCTTAGTAGTCCAGGCCGAG.

Ten or more counts support this clone. The read halts 3 residues ahead of the CDR3 end, with the missing end drawn from the germline J gene. The chain has TRBV19 and TRBJ1-1, with 7 positions matching TRBD1. CDR1 and CDR2 (germline): LNHDA, SQIVND (reference sequence). V shed 6 bases, J shed 3 bases, and the junction held 10 bases outside the gene matches. The length of the CDR3 is 15 residues. The sequenced part of the CDR3 DNA is TGTGCCAGTAGGATAACGCAGGGGGGTGACACTGAA. Its translation: CASRITQGGDTE. The entire CDR3 protein is CASRITQGGDTEAFF.

This clone was detected many times. The CDR3 end lies 3 residues beyond the end of the read and is filled in from the germline J gene. The chain carries TRBV5-1 and TRBJ1-2; a possible D gene is TRBD1 (5 bases). The V gene's germline CDR1 is SGHRS and CDR2 YFSETQ. V shed 2 bases and J shed 2 bases, with 7 bases lying between them. The CDR3 consists of 13 residues. The CDR3 loop reads CASSFDSNYGYTF. The DNA read from the CDR3 is TGCGCCAGCAGCTTTGACAGCAACTATGGC.